These 11 T cell receptor beta chains were all obtained from the same sample, sequenced in a study of T-cell reconstitution after alpha-beta-depleted transplantation in children. It was with unique molecular identifiers that the TCRbeta library was prepared. TCRdb used MiXCR to reprocess the PCR reads, holding one entry per CDR3 protein. The table includes roughly 590,000 distinct CDR3 sequences, roughly 17% detected once. Sequences were derived from PBMCs from the stem cell graft donor, sampled from the stem cell graft. All receptors come from a human donor who donated a stem cell graft to a child with acute myeloid leukemia.

This clonotype was picked up a small number of times. The J gene is TRBJ2-7, the V gene TRBV5-5; TRBD2 aligns across 12 bases. Looked up from germline, CDR1 is SGHKS and CDR2 is YYEKEE (reference sequence). J gave up 4 bases and V 5 bases, and 4 bases lay outside the gene matches. CDR3 length: 14 residues. The CDR3 spells CASSLTSGGYEQYV. CDR3 bases: TGTGCCAGCAGTTTGACTAGCGGGGGTTACGAGCAGTACGTC.

This clonotype showed up many times. This rearrangement joins TRBV27 to TRBJ2-1; D tentatively reads TRBD1 or TRBD2 (6 bases each). There are 14 residues in the CDR3. Germline CDR1 reads MNHEY; CDR2 reads SMNVEV (reference sequence). Trimming removed 6 bases from V and 4 bases from J, with 13 bases in between. As DNA, the CDR3 is TGTGCCAGCAGAATGACGGGGGCGTACAATGAGCAGTTCTTC. Encoded protein: CASRMTGAYNEQFF.

This clonotype has a handful of counts. The gene calls are TRBV27 and TRBJ2-3; 7 nucleotides line up with TRBD2. Germline V gene sequence: CDR1 MNHEY, CDR2 SMNVEV (reference sequence). With 8 bases clipped from V and 6 bases from J, the junction kept 14 bases outside the gene matches. The CDR3 has 15 amino acids. The DNA for the CDR3 is TGTGCCAGCTTTGGGGGGGTAGCGGGTTCCGATACGCAGTATTTT. It specifies CASFGGVAGSDTQYF.

This clonotype came up many times. J is TRBJ1-6 and V is TRBV20-1, with 9 bases lining up with TRBD1. The length of the CDR3 is 13 residues. With 5 bases clipped from V and 8 bases from J, the junction kept 4 bases outside the gene matches. Germline-derived CDR1 and CDR2 are DFQATT and SNEGSKA (reference sequence). The chain's CDR3 is CSAQGQGDSPLHF. CDR3 nucleotides: TGCAGTGCTCAGGGACAGGGAGATTCACCCCTCCACTTT.

This clonotype was picked up a small number of times. This chain joins TRBV29-1 and TRBJ1-1; tentative D call: TRBD1 (5 bases). Germline CDR1 SQVTM, CDR2 ANQGSEA. CDR3 size: 11 residues. V dropped 4 bases and J dropped 4 bases, with 7 bases sitting between them. In nucleotides, the CDR3 is TGCAGCGTTGGCAGGGCCACTGAAGCTTTCTTT. Translation: CSVGRATEAFF.

Turning to this clonotype: With a much larger clone just one base away, this may be a read error. The chain links TRBV20-1 to TRBJ2-7; D is tentatively TRBD1 or TRBD2 (5 bases each). Per the germline V gene, CDR1 is DFQATT and CDR2 is SNEGSKA (reference sequence). V was trimmed by 6 bases and J by 5 bases, leaving 20 bases between them. This CDR3 has 14 residues. CDR3 in amino acids: CSARPGRDDHEQYF. DNA for the CDR3: TGCAGTGCCAGACCAGGCAGGGACGACCACGAGCAGTACTTC.

At least ten counts were recorded for this clonotype. The genes are TRBV20-1 and TRBJ1-1; tentative D call: TRBD1 (5 bases). The CDR3 loop spans 15 amino acids. Trimming removed 2 bases from V and 6 bases from J, with 19 bases in between. Germline V gives CDR1 DFQATT, CDR2 SNEGSKA (reference sequence). The CDR3 reads CSARSLWGDGAEAFF. The CDR3 DNA sequence: TGCAGTGCTAGAAGTCTTTGGGGGGACGGTGCTGAAGCTTTCTTT.

This clonotype was seen a few times. The gene calls are TRBV25-1 and TRBJ1-4; D is undetermined. Germline V gene data show CDR1 as MGHDK and CDR2 as SYGVNS. V was pared by 10 bases and J by 6 bases, with 15 bases between. The CDR3 totals 13 residues. In DNA, the CDR3 is TGTGCCACCGAATCGGAGCCAGATGAAAAACTGTTTTTT. Its protein product is CATESEPDEKLFF.

V and J are TRBV12-3 or TRBV12-4 and TRBJ2-1, with 13 bases that match TRBD2. J gave up 3 bases and V 6 bases, and 5 bases lay outside the gene matches. The CDR3 consists of 16 residues. In DNA, the CDR3 is TGTGCCAGCAGCCGACTAGCGGGGGGACTCTACAATGAGCAGTTCTTC. Encoded protein: CASSRLAGGLYNEQFF.

In its sample, this clonotype was seen many times. This rearrangement joins TRBV10-1 to TRBJ2-6; a possible D gene is TRBD2 (5 bases). V gave up 3 bases and J gave up 0 bases, with 6 bases separating them. Germline assignment: CDR1 WNHNN and CDR2 SYGVQD (reference sequence). The CDR3 is 15 residues long. The DNA of the CDR3 is TGCGCCAGCAGTGACGGGATCTCTGGGGCCAACGTCCTGACTTTC. Translating it yields CASSDGISGANVLTF.

The rearrangement links TRBV6-1 to TRBJ2-1; TRBD1 matches 10 bases. CDR1 and CDR2 from the germline V gene are MNHNS and SASEGT. Trimming cost V 8 bases and J 9 bases; bases outside gene matches: 10. This CDR3 spans 14 amino acids. In DNA form, the CDR3 reads TGTGCCAGCTCTCGGGACAGGGGCTTAGTTGAGCAGTTCTTC. Protein product: CASSRDRGLVEQFF.